This entry describes one TCR beta chain. This entry comes from a study of blood T cell repertoires in COVID-19. Study-level information: T cells, B-cell-depleted T cells, or PBMCs provided the cDNA or gDNA that served as material.

Authors' methods: Nucleated cell number was recorded as an estimate derived from reference gene primer amplification. The repertoire was sequenced with immunoSEQ multiplex PCR; TCRdb's copy has only in-frame clones and lacks some. V and J calls and clone size come straight from that table; D and trimming were deduced from the DNA. The repertoire holds over 200,000 clones, with approximately 89% as singletons. CDR1 is LGHDT, CDR2 YNNKEL, per germline (reference sequence). The CDR3 totals 15 residues. V lost 4 bases and J lost 0, with 10 bases in between. Enrolled through a virtual design, the participants were between roughly 18 and 90 years of age and came from some 25 US areas. Exposed participants encountered a COVID-19 case during the 2 weeks preceding study entry.

The sample taken for sequencing was PBMCs or T cells enriched from blood (not recorded which). The sequence was collected from a woman in her 30s who had been exposed to COVID-19. This sequence joins TRBV3-1 (or the pseudogene TRBV3-2) and TRBJ1-3; weak D call: TRBD1 (6 bases). In nucleotides, the CDR3 is TGTGCCAGCAGCCGGGACACGAGCTCTGGAAACACCATATATTTT. Translation: CASSRDTSSGNTIYF.